These 25 T cell receptor beta chains were sequenced from one sample in a study of blood T cell repertoires in COVID-19. Generated by immunoSEQ multiplex PCR, the TCRdb table keeps only in-frame clones and is missing some. Here the sample spans around 450,000 clones, 85% to 90% being singletons. The material sequenced was peripheral blood. Receptor source: a woman aged 25 to 39 with acute or convalescent COVID-19.

This chain links TRBV11-3 with TRBJ2-1; 9 bases agree with TRBD1. This CDR3 spans 17 amino acids. Trimming at V came to 4 bases and at J to 5 bases, leaving 12 bases not matched to a gene. The germline gives CDR1 SGHNT, CDR2 YENEEA. The CDR3 protein is CASSYFSGTGKNNEQFF. CDR3 DNA sequence: TGTGCCAGCAGCTATTTTTCCGGGACAGGGAAAAACAATGAGCAGTTCTTC.

The genes are TRBV4-1 and TRBJ1-2; a possible D gene is TRBD1 (5 bases). This CDR3 is built from 14 residues. V was cut by 3 bases and J by 8 bases, with 16 bases left in between. Germline CDR1 reads MGHRA; CDR2 reads YSYEKL. The CDR3: CASSHHSRQGGYTF. CDR3 DNA: TGCGCCAGCAGCCACCATTCGAGGCAGGGCGGCTACACCTTC.

The chain joins TRBV5-6 to TRBJ2-7, with unresolved D. This CDR3 spans 13 amino acids. Germline CDR1 is SGHDT and CDR2 is YYEEEE. V lost 1 base to trimming and J lost 3 bases, with 8 bases between them. This CDR3 is CASSLLSNYEQYF. CDR3 bases: TGTGCCAGCAGCTTGTTGAGCAACTACGAGCAGTACTTC.

CDR3: CASSQTSGGISINEQFF. The CDR3 nucleotides are TGTGCCAGCAGCCAAACTAGCGGGGGAATTAGTATTAATGAGCAGTTCTTC. The J gene is TRBJ2-1, the V gene TRBV3-1 (or the pseudogene TRBV3-2); 11 nucleotides line up with TRBD2. Germline lookup yields CDR1 LGHDT and CDR2 YNNKEL (reference sequence). This CDR3 has 17 amino acids. With 2 bases clipped from V and 7 bases from J, the junction kept 10 bases outside the gene matches.

This chain uses TRBV5-1 with TRBJ2-1; D possibly corresponds to TRBD2 (7 bases). Germline V gene lookup returns CDR1 SGHRS and CDR2 YFSETQ. V lost 4 bases and J lost 5, with 13 bases in between. The CDR3 has 14 residues. CDR3 nucleotides: TGCGCCAGCAGCCACGGGGGGCGAGACAATGAGCAGTTCTTC. Translating it yields CASSHGGRDNEQFF.

The gene calls are TRBV2 and TRBJ1-1; D gene ambiguous. Germline V gene sequence: CDR1 SNHLY, CDR2 FYNNEI. Between the trimmed V and J ends, which lost 7 bases and 0 bases, there was a span of 9 bases. This CDR3 has 13 amino acids. The CDR3, as DNA: TGTGCCAGCACCCTAATCCTGAACACTGAAGCTTTCTTT. It codes for CASTLILNTEAFF.

Only a few counts were recorded for this clone. This chain uses TRBV7-8 with TRBJ1-6, with D possibly being TRBD1 (5 bases). Per the germline V gene, CDR1 is SGHVS and CDR2 is FQNEAQ. Trimming shortened V by 6 bases and J by 7 bases, and 16 bases separated the two germline ends. This CDR3 comprises 15 residues. For the CDR3, the DNA is TGTGCCAGCAGGGGGGGGGACTTAATGAATTCACCCCTCCACTTT. Protein sequence: CASRGGDLMNSPLHF.

This chain links TRBV5-1 with TRBJ1-1, with D perhaps TRBD1 (5 bases). The CDR3 has 16 residues. CDR1 is SGHRS and CDR2 is YFSETQ in the germline V gene. V lost 4 bases, J lost 4 bases, and 20 bases lay in between. This chain's CDR3 is CASSVRLDGRGTEAFF. In nucleotides, the CDR3 is TGCGCCAGCAGCGTACGACTAGATGGAAGGGGCACTGAAGCTTTCTTT.

The chain has TRBV5-5 and TRBJ1-1; TRBD1 matches at 8 bases. J lost 1 base, V lost 4 bases, and 3 bases had no gene match. The germline gives CDR1 SGHKS, CDR2 YYEKEE (reference sequence). CDR3 size: 14 residues. CDR3 sequence: CASSTGQGNTEAFF. The CDR3 nucleotides are TGTGCCAGCAGCACCGGACAGGGGAACACTGAAGCTTTCTTT.

CDR3 coding DNA: TGTGCCAGCAGTGAATATTCGCCGGGACTGGGAGCCATTCAGTACTTC. The encoded protein is CASSEYSPGLGAIQYF. The chain uses TRBV25-1 and TRBJ2-4, with D perhaps matching TRBD2 (6 bases). The V gene lost 0 bases and the J gene lost 9 bases, with 18 bases spanning the gap. This CDR3 contains 16 residues. Germline V CDR1 and CDR2: MGHDK, SYGVNS. Full variable domain (remainder filled in from reference TRBV25-1 and TRBJ2-4): EADIYQTPRYLVIGTGKKITLECSQTMGHDKMYWYQQDPGMELHLIHYSYGVNSTEKGDLSSESTVSRIRTEHFPLTLESARPSHTSQYLCASSEYSPGLGAIQYFGAGTRLSVL.

The chain recombines TRBV10-1 with TRBJ2-1, with 10 bases aligning to TRBD2. Germline CDR1 and CDR2: WNHNN and SYGVQD (reference sequence). Trimming removed 4 bases from V and 4 bases from J; junction bases left unmatched: 4. CDR3 size: 15 residues. The CDR3 DNA is TGCGCCAGCAGTGCCGGGACTAGCGATTACAATGAGCAGTTCTTC. Protein: CASSAGTSDYNEQFF.

On this clone itself: The same CDR3 can be traced to other DNA sequences in this sample. The chain has TRBV5-1 and TRBJ1-2; D is uncertain. The V gene's germline CDR1 is SGHRS and CDR2 YFSETQ. Trimming left V 0 bases short and J 5 bases short, with 5 bases between. The CDR3 has 12 amino acids. CDR3 loop: CASSLGSYGYTF. The CDR3 nucleotides read TGCGCCAGCAGCTTGGGCAGTTATGGCTACACCTTC. The full variable domain, completed using reference TRBV5-1 and TRBJ1-2, is KAGVTQTPRYLIKTRGQQVTLSCSPISGHRSVSWYQQTPGQGLQFLFEYFSETQRNKGNFPGRFSGRQFSNSRSEMNVSTLELGDSALYLCASSLGSYGYTFGSGTRLTVV.

This clone is a singleton in its sample. This chain's CDR3 is CASSLPGLAANTGELFF. In DNA form, the CDR3 reads TGCGCCAGCAGCCTTCCGGGACTAGCGGCGAACACCGGGGAGCTGTTTTTT. The rearrangement uses TRBV4-1 and TRBJ2-2, with TRBD2 identical over 11 bases. CDR3 size: 17 residues. V dropped 4 bases and J dropped 0; count of bases not matched to a gene: 4. The germline V gene has CDR1 MGHRA and CDR2 YSYEKL.

The chain combines TRBV11-2 with TRBJ2-3; D not resolved. The CDR3 is 13 amino acids. CDR1 and CDR2 from the germline V gene are SGHAT and FQNNGV. The V end lost 4 bases, the J end lost 2 bases, and 7 bases lay between the germline ends. The CDR3 coding sequence is TGTGCCAGCAGCTCGCGAACCACAGATACGCAGTATTTT. This sequence encodes CASSSRTTDTQYF.

The V and J genes are TRBV27 and TRBJ2-3; the D gene is possibly TRBD2 (6 bases). The CDR3 totals 15 residues. V was cut by 5 bases and J by 0 bases, with 12 bases left in between. Germline V CDR1 and CDR2: MNHEY, SMNVEV (reference sequence). Here the CDR3 reads CASSPLGGSTDTQYF. The DNA of the CDR3 is TGTGCCAGCAGTCCACTCGGGGGTAGCACAGATACGCAGTATTTT.

This chain links TRBV5-4 with TRBJ2-5; 13 positions match TRBD2. CDR1 and CDR2 (germline): SGHNT, YYREEE (reference sequence). V gave up 4 bases and J gave up 4 bases; unmatched junction bases: 4. CDR3 length: 15 amino acids. The CDR3 sequence: CASSTSGGAGETQYF. Written as DNA, the CDR3 is TGTGCCAGCAGCACTAGCGGGGGGGCCGGAGAGACCCAGTACTTC.

The sample holds a few counts of this clone. This chain connects TRBV30 to TRBJ1-6; D gene uncertain. The CDR3 sequence is 14 residues long. The V end lost 2 bases, the J end lost 1 base, and 6 bases lay between the germline ends. Germline assignment: CDR1 GTSNPN and CDR2 SVGIG (reference sequence). For the CDR3, the DNA is TGTGCCTGGAGTCTAGCATCCTATAATTCACCCCTCCACTTT. This sequence encodes CAWSLASYNSPLHF.

The rearrangement links TRBV19 to TRBJ1-1; D is undetermined. The ends were cut back, 6 bases at V and 1 base at J, with 9 bases in the middle. Per the germline V gene, CDR1 is LNHDA and CDR2 is SQIVND (reference sequence). The CDR3 is made up of 13 amino acids. In DNA, the CDR3 is TGTGCCAGTAGCCAACAAACGAACACTGAAGCTTTCTTT. This encodes CASSQQTNTEAFF.

For this clone: Additional DNA sequences in this sample encode the identical CDR3. The gene calls are TRBV10-3 and TRBJ2-7, with D perhaps matching TRBD1 (6 bases). CDR3 size: 14 residues. The germline V gene has CDR1 ENHRY and CDR2 SYGVKD. The V end lost 6 bases, the J end lost 3 bases, and 15 bases lay between the germline ends. The DNA of the CDR3 is TGTGCCATCAGCGGAACAGGGCAGAGCTACGAGCAGTACTTC. Protein: CAISGTGQSYEQYF.

This clone was counted a single time. The rearrangement links TRBV6-4 to TRBJ2-7, with no clear D. The V and J ends lost 8 bases and 1 base respectively, with 33 bases between them. Germline assignment: CDR1 MRHNA and CDR2 SNTAGT. CDR3 length: 20 amino acids. This chain's CDR3 is CASSLPTVLASQRSSYEQYF. In DNA form, the CDR3 reads TGTGCCAGCTCCCTGCCCACCGTGCTTGCGTCCCAACGCTCATCCTACGAGCAGTACTTC.

V gene TRBV10-1 combines with J gene TRBJ1-1, with TRBD1 as a possible D gene (6 bases). Germline CDR1 and CDR2: WNHNN and SYGVQD (reference sequence). V was cut by 6 bases and J by 9 bases, with 29 bases left in between. CDR3 length: 17 amino acids. CDR3: CASSEGPRGATSGKAFF. The CDR3 DNA follows: TGCGCCAGCAGCGAGGGCCCAAGGGGGGCCACTAGCGGGAAAGCTTTCTTT.

This clone has only one observation. The chain couples TRBV12-3 or TRBV12-4 to TRBJ2-1, with D possibly matching TRBD1 (5 bases). The CDR3 sequence is 12 residues long. V gave up 5 bases and J gave up 10 bases, with 12 bases separating them. CDR3 loop: CASSPQGEEQFF. In DNA form, the CDR3 reads TGTGCCAGCAGTCCGCAGGGTGAGGAGCAGTTCTTC.

This clone was counted between two and nine times. J is TRBJ2-2 and V is TRBV5-1, with 7 bases fitting TRBD2. The CDR3 is 15 amino acids. The trim removed 5 bases at V and 8 bases at J, leaving 12 bases unmatched. Per germline, CDR1 SGHRS and CDR2 YFSETQ. In DNA form, the CDR3 reads TGCGCCAGCAGTAAGGAGCGGGACCCCGGAGGGGAGCTGTTTTTT. The encoded protein is CASSKERDPGGELFF.

The chain uses TRBV2 and TRBJ1-5; no clear D gene. The CDR3 length is 13 residues. CDR1 and CDR2 (germline): SNHLY, FYNNEI. Trimming stripped 10 bases from V and 3 bases from J, with 13 bases between. CDR3 DNA sequence: TGTGCCACCTTGCCTGGACTCAATCAGCCCCAGCATTTT. Amino acid sequence: CATLPGLNQPQHF.

This clone is a singleton in its sample. Additional DNA sequences in this sample encode the identical CDR3. This chain joins TRBV6-1 and TRBJ1-4; 8 nucleotides agree with TRBD1. This CDR3 has 15 residues. V lost 3 bases to trimming and J lost 6 bases; unmatched junction nucleotides: 6. Germline lookup yields CDR1 MNHNS and CDR2 SASEGT. CDR3 nucleotide sequence: TGTGCCAGCAGTGAGGCAGGGGGCTTTGATGAAAAACTGTTTTTT. Its translation: CASSEAGGFDEKLFF.